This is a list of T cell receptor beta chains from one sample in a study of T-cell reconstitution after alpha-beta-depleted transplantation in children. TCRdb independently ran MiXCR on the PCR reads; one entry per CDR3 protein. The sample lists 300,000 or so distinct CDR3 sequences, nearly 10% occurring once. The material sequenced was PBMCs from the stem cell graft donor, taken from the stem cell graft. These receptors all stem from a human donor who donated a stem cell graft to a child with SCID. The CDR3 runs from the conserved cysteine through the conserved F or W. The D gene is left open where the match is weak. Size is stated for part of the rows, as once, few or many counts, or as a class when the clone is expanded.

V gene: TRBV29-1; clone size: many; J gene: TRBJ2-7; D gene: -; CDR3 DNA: TGCAGCGTCGCCTTGAGGGGGGACTACGAGCAGTACTTC; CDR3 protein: CSVALRGDYEQYF
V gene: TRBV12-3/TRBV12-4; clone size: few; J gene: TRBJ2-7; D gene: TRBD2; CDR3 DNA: TGTGCCAGCAGTTTGGACGAACTAGCGGGGGCCGACTTC; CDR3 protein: CASSLDELAGADF
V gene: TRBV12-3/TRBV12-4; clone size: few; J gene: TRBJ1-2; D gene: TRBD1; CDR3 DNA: TGTGCCAGCAGTCGGGACAGGGTGAATGGCTACACCTTC; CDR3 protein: CASSRDRVNGYTF
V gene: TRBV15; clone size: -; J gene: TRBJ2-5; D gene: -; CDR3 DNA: TGTGCCACCAGCAGACAAGAGACCCAGTACTTC; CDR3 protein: CATSRQETQYF
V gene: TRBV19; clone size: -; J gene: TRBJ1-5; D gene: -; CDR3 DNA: TGTGCCAGTAGTAGTCAACTCGGAAATCAGCCCCAGCATTTT; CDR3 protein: CASSSQLGNQPQHF
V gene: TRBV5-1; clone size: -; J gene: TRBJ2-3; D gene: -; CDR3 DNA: TGCGCCAGCAGCCTACAAAGCCCCCCAGGGGACCCCACAGATACGCAGTATTTT; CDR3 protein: CASSLQSPPGDPTDTQYF
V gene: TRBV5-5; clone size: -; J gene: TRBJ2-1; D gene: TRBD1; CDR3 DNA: TGTGCCAGCAGCCCGGGGACAGGGGGCGTTCGGGACAATGAGCAGTTCTTC; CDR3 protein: CASSPGTGGVRDNEQFF
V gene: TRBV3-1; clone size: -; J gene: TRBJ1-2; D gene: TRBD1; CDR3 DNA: TGTGCCAGCAGCTTGGGACAGGGAATTGGCTACACCTTC; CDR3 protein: CASSLGQGIGYTF
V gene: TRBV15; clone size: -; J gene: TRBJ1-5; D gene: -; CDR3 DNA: TGTGCCACCAGCAGAGCCTCGCCGAGGCCAGATCAGCCCAAGCATTTT; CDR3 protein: CATSRASPRPDQPKHF
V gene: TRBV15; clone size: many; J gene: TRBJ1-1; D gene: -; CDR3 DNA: TGTGCCACCAGCAGGCCCAGGGATACTGAAGCTTTCTTT; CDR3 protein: CATSRPRDTEAFF
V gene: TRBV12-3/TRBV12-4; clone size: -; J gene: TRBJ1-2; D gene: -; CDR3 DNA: TGTGCCAGCAGCTTCGCGTATGGCTACACCTTC; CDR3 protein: CASSFAYGYTF
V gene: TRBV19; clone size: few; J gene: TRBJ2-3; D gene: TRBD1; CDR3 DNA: TGTGCCAGTAGTAAGGGGACAGGGCGACTCGGAACAGATACGCAGTATTTT; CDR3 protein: CASSKGTGRLGTDTQYF
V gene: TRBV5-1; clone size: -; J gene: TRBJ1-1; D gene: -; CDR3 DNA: TGCGCCAGCAGCTTGGCAACGGACAGTAAAGCTTTCTTT; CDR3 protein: CASSLATDSKAFF
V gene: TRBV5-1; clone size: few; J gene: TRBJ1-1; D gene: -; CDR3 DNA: TGCGCCAGCAGCCCCCGCGGGGAGGAGATTGGCACTGAAGCTTTCTTT; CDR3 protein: CASSPRGEEIGTEAFF
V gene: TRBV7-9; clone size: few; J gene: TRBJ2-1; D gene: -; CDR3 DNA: TGTGCCAGCAGCTCCGGATCTAGCGCCTCCTACAATGAGCAGTTCTTC; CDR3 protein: CASSSGSSASYNEQFF
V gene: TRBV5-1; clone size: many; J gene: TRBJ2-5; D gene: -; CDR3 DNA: TGTGCCAGCAGCACACAAGAGACCCAGTACTTC; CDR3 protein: CASSTQETQYF
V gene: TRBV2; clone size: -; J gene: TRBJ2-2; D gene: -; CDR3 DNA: TGTGCCAGCAGTCTCGACAGCACCGGGGAGCTGTTTTTT; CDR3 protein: CASSLDSTGELFF
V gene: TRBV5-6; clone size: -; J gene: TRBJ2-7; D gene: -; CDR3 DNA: TGTGCCAGCAGCTTATATTCCGGGGCCGAGCAGTACTTC; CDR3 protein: CASSLYSGAEQYF
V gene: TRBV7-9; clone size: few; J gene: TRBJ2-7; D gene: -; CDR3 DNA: TGTGCCAGCAGCTTAAGCTTTTCCTACGAGCAGTACTTC; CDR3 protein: CASSLSFSYEQYF
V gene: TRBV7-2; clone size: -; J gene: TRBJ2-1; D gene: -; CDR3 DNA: TGTGCCAGCAGCTTAAACAGGGTTGGAGGCAATGAGCAGTTCTTC; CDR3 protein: CASSLNRVGGNEQFF
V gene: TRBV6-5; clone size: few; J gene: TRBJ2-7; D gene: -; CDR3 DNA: TGTGCCAGCAGTTACACATCTTATACCTACGAGCAGTACTTC; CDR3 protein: CASSYTSYTYEQYF
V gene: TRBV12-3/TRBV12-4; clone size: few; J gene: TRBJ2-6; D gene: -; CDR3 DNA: TGTGCCAGCAGTATACGGTCCGGGACGAGCTCTGGGGCCAACGTCCTGACTTTC; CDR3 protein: CASSIRSGTSSGANVLTF
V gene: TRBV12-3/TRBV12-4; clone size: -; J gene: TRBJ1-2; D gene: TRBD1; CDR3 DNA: TGTGCCAGCAGTTTAGGAAGGGGGCCCCCCGACTATGGCTACACCTTC; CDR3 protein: CASSLGRGPPDYGYTF
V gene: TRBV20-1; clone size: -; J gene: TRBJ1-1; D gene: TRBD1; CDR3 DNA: TGCAGTGCCCTCCTGACAGGGCCCAACACTGAAGCTTTCTTT; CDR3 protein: CSALLTGPNTEAFF
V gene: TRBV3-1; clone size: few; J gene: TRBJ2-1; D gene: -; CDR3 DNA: TGTGCCAGCAGCGCTGGGACACCCTACAATGAGCAGTTCTTC; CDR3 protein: CASSAGTPYNEQFF
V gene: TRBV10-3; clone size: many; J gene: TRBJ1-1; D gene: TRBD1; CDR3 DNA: TGTGCCATCAGTGAGACCGACAGGGGGAACACTGAAGCTTTCTTT; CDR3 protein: CAISETDRGNTEAFF
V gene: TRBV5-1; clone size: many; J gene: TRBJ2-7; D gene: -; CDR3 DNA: TGCGCCAGCAGCTTGGGCAAGACAGGCTACGAGCAGTACTTC; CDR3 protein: CASSLGKTGYEQYF
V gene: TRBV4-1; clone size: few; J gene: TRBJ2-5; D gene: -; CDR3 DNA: TGCGCCAGCAGCCAAGATAGGGCGTTAAAGACCCAGTACTTC; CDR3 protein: CASSQDRALKTQYF
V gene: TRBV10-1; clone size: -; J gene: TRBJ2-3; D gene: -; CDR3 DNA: TGCGCCAGCAGTGAGGTAGCGCGAGATACGCAGTATTTT; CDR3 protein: CASSEVARDTQYF
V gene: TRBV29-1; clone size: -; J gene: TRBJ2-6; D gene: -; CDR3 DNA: TGCAGCGTTGAATCGGAAGGGGCGGCTGGGGCCAACGTCCTGACTTTC; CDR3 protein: CSVESEGAAGANVLTF
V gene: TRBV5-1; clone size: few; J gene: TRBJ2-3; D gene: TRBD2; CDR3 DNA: TGCGCCAGCAGCTTCGGGACTAGCGGGGGTGAGCAGTATTTT; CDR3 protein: CASSFGTSGGEQYF
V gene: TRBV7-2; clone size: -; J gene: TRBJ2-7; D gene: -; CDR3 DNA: TGTGCCAGCAGCTTAGCGCTAGGGCAGGTCTACGAGCAGTACTTC; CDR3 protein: CASSLALGQVYEQYF
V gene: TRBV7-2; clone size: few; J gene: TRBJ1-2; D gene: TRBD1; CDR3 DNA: TGTGCCAGCAGCCTCCCGGGACAGGGGGCCCTCTCCTATGGCTACACCTTC; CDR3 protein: CASSLPGQGALSYGYTF
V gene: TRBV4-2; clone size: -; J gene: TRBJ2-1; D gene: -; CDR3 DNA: TGTGCCAGCAGCCAAGGGTTAGAATCCTATGAGCAGTTCTTC; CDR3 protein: CASSQGLESYEQFF
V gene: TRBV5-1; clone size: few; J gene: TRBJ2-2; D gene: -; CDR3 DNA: TGCGCCAGCAGCTTGGACGGGGGATGGAACACCGGGGAGCTGTTTTTT; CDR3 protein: CASSLDGGWNTGELFF
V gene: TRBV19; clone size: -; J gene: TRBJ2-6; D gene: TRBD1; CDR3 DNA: TGTGCCAGTAGACCCCCGGGACAGGGCTCTGGGGCCAACGTCCTGACTTTC; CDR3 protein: CASRPPGQGSGANVLTF
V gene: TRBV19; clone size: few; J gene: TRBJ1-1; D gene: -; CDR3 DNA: TGTGCCAGTAGTATCGGCCACACTGAAGCTTTCTTT; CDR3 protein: CASSIGHTEAFF
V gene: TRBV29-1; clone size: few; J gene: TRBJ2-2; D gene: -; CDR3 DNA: TGCAGCGTTGATTCTGGGGTGAACACCGGGGAGCTGTTTTTT; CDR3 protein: CSVDSGVNTGELFF
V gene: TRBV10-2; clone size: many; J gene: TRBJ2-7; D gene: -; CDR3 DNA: TGCGCCAGCACGCACCGCGAGACAGGACAACACTACGAGCAGTACTTC; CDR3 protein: CASTHRETGQHYEQYF
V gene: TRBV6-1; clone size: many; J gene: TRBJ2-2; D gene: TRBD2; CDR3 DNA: TGTGCCAGCAGGGATAGCGGGGGCCCTAACACCGGGGAGCTGTTTTTT; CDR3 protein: CASRDSGGPNTGELFF
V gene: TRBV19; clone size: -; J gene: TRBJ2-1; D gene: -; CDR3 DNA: TGTGCCAGTAGTATAGCGGGGGAGCTCTCCAATGAGCAGTTCTTC; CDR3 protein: CASSIAGELSNEQFF
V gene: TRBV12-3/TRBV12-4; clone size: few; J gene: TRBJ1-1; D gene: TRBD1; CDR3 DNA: TGTGCCAGCAGGGTGGACAGGAGGAACACTGAAGCTTTCTTT; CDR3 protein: CASRVDRRNTEAFF
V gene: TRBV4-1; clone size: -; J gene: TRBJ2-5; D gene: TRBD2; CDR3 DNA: TGCGCCAGCAGCCAAGATCGTGAGGTAGCGGGGGGGCAGACCCAGTACTTC; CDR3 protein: CASSQDREVAGGQTQYF
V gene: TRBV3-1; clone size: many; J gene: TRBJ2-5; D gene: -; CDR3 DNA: TGTGCCAGCAGCCAAGCAGACGGGCAAGAGACCCAGTACTTC; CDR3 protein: CASSQADGQETQYF